This T cell receptor beta chain appears in the sequencing data of a study of cytomegalovirus exposure and HLA in healthy donors. In its sample, this clone was seen a few times. Its antigen is not known. This CDR3 is built from 15 residues. Germline assignment: CDR1 SGHNT and CDR2 YYREEE (reference sequence). V lost 4 bases and J lost 1; bases outside the gene matches: 4. The PCR was carried out with 60 Vbeta primers and 13 Jbeta primers. Some clones are missing from TCRdb's copy, which holds only in-frame ones; the method was immunoSEQ multiplex PCR. Among some 180,000 clones, 80% to 85% were seen once, and the ten largest hold 1.5% to 2%. Findings and limits, study-wide: Some segments of the V type, notably TRBV6-2 and TRBV6-3, were excluded as indistinguishable. Researchers reported in a later analysis that a missense DCLRE1C variant was tied to TCR beta V- and J-gene trimming.

The sample taken for sequencing was PBMCs. The sequence was collected from a woman aged 18-29 years in good health and CMV-seronegative. This sequence joins TRBV5-4 and TRBJ1-1, with TRBD1 matching over 10 bases. The chain's CDR3 is CASSPRQGANTEAFF. The DNA for the CDR3 is TGTGCCAGCAGCCCTCGACAGGGGGCGAACACTGAAGCTTTCTTT.